This T cell receptor beta chain was profiled in a study of tumor and adjacent non-tumor tissue in lung cancer. The template was RNA from unsorted bulk tissue. A modified ARM-PCR protocol with three rounds of nested PCR amplified TCRbeta. Each CDR3 protein is one row after TCRdb ran MiXCR on the multiplex PCR reads. The table records about 120,000 distinct CDR3 sequences, around three fifths of them present only once. Turning to this clonotype: At one boundary the junction diverges from the germline segment, which might be a read error.

CDR1 is DFQATT and CDR2 is SNEGSKA in the germline V gene (reference sequence). The CDR3 is made up of 14 amino acids. The sequenced sample was lung tumor tissue. The clonotype comes from a man aged 30-40 years with non-small cell lung cancer. This chain links TRBV20-1 with TRBJ2-3, with 7 bases matching TRBD1. The CDR3 bases are TGCAGTGCCCAGGACACTCCCGGGACAGATACGCGGTACTTT. Its protein product is CSAQDTPGTDTRYF.